Sequencing of this T cell receptor (beta chain) was carried out in a study of T cells after yellow fever vaccination. The ends were cut back, 4 bases at V and 5 bases at J, with 17 bases in the middle. The germline gives CDR1 SGHNT, CDR2 YYREEE (reference sequence). The CDR3 is made up of 15 amino acids. TCRdb fed the 5' RACE reads into MiXCR, producing one record per CDR3 protein. The sample consists of 450,000 to 550,000 distinct CDR3 sequences, roughly 22% of them appearing once. The sample was PBMCs, taken 20 to 25 days after the first yellow fever vaccination. The chain uses TRBV5-4 and TRBJ2-3, with TRBD1 as a possible D gene (5 bases). This TCR came from a man younger than 35 who received the YFV17D yellow fever vaccine. CDR3 bases: TGTGCCAGCAGCCCACCTGCCGGACAAAGAGATACGCAGTATTTT. Translation: CASSPPAGQRDTQYF.